This T cell receptor beta chain was documented in a study of identical twins. Whole-study findings and limits: Where beta out-of-frame sequences were concerned, excess twin sharing was weaker. Invariant MAIT and iNKT cells may have partly biased zero-insertion analyses.

This clonotype was counted between two and nine times. Its specificity is unknown. CDR3 length equals 14 residues. V was clipped by 5 bases and J by 1 base, with 11 bases between them. The V gene's germline CDR1 is MNHEY and CDR2 SVGEGT. TCRdb reprocessed the 5' RACE reads with MiXCR, giving one entry per CDR3 protein. The table shows some 1,600,000 distinct CDR3 sequences, with 32% occurring only once. This chain joins TRBV6-2 or TRBV6-3 and TRBJ1-1; D is undetermined. The source material was cord blood. This receptor was identified in a newborn girl in good health. CDR3 DNA sequence: TGTGCCAGCAGTGAGTGGGCAGCGAACACTGAAGCTTTCTTT. This codes for CASSEWAANTEAFF.